This note documents a single TCR beta chain sequence. This entry is derived from a study of blood T cell repertoires in COVID-19. In the study overall: Samples representing acute and convalescent COVID-19 were sourced from the United States, Italy and Spain. PBMCs, B-cell-depleted T cells, or T cells were the source of the cDNA or gDNA that made up the material.

Looked up from germline, CDR1 is GTSNPN and CDR2 is SVGIG (reference sequence). Trimming left V 3 bases short and J 5 bases short, with 10 bases between. The length of the CDR3 is 12 residues. In the original processing: The assay estimated nucleated cells by amplifying reference gene primers. The protocol was immunoSEQ multiplex PCR, while the TCRdb copy is restricted to in-frame clones and leaves out a portion. The V and J calls and clone size are taken from that table; D and trimming were inferred from the DNA. The repertoire consists of 150,000 to 200,000 clones, with 80% occurring once and the leading ten covering roughly 6.8%.

The V call is TRBV30, the J call TRBJ1-1; tentatively, D is TRBD1 (6 bases). The sample was peripheral blood. The clonotype originates from a man between 65 and 85 years old with active or convalescent COVID-19. CDR3 nucleotides: TGTGCCTGGAGAGGGGGAACAACTGAAGCTTTCTTT. Protein: CAWRGGTTEAFF.